A single sample is the source of the 18 T cell receptor beta chains below, sequenced in a study of CD8+ T cells in alopecia areata. The treatment denotes: oral pan-JAK inhibitor, 5-10 mg twice daily. Sequencing templates came from extracted RNA that was reverse transcribed into cDNA. TCRdb's table, derived via immunoSEQ multiplex PCR, lists solely in-frame clones and lacks some. The sample has about 180,000 clones, roughly half seen once; the top ten hold over 9%. The starting material was CD8+ T cells sorted from blood, obtained at roughly week 53, from a patient treated with tofacitinib. Source of these receptors: a human donor with alopecia areata.

This clone was counted between two and nine times. The CDR3 loop reads CASSGVRDSINYGYTF. The CDR3 nucleotides are TGTGCCAGCAGTGGTGTCCGAGACAGCATTAACTATGGCTACACCTTC. The chain uses TRBV25-1 and TRBJ1-2, with D maybe TRBD1 (5 bases). This CDR3 spans 16 amino acids. Germline V CDR1 and CDR2: MGHDK, SYGVNS. With 4 bases removed from V and 1 base from J, the gap between germline ends came to 16 bases.

This clone was detected a few times. The chain carries TRBV6-5 and TRBJ1-5; D not resolved. CDR3 length equals 16 residues. The germline V gene has CDR1 MNHEY and CDR2 SVGAGI. The V end was cut by 0 bases, the J end by 3 bases, with 12 bases between. The CDR3 DNA sequence: TGTGCCAGCAGTTACTCGGATTTCGAGTACAATCAGCCCCAGCATTTT. It yields the protein CASSYSDFEYNQPQHF.

This clone has just a few counts. This chain uses TRBV29-1 with TRBJ2-3, with D unclear. Trimming cost V 3 bases and J 5 bases, with 15 bases left between them. CDR3 length: 14 residues. Per the germline V gene, CDR1 is SQVTM and CDR2 is ANQGSEA. The CDR3 loop reads CSVDFSPWGDTQYF. The CDR3 DNA is TGCAGCGTTGATTTTTCCCCTTGGGGAGATACGCAGTATTTT.

This chain connects TRBV19 to TRBJ1-2; weak D call: TRBD1 (6 bases). This CDR3 contains 15 residues. The V end lost 5 bases, the J end lost 4 bases, and 17 bases lay between the germline ends. Germline V gene sequence: CDR1 LNHDA, CDR2 SQIVND (reference sequence). The CDR3 loop reads CASSPRQVSFYGYTF. The DNA for the CDR3 is TGTGCCAGTAGTCCAAGACAGGTCTCTTTCTATGGCTACACCTTC.

The chain combines TRBV30 with TRBJ1-5; 7 positions agree with TRBD1. Germline V lookup: CDR1 GTSNPN, CDR2 SVGIG (reference sequence). Trimming at V came to 2 bases and at J to 8 bases, leaving 6 bases not matched to a gene. There are 13 residues in the CDR3. The CDR3 region is CAWSQGQPEPQHF. Here the CDR3 DNA reads TGTGCCTGGAGTCAGGGACAGCCTGAGCCCCAGCATTTT.

V is TRBV13 and J is TRBJ2-7; 8 nucleotides agree with TRBD2. V gave up 5 bases and J gave up 2 bases; unmatched junction bases: 11. Germline CDR1 reads PRHDT; CDR2 reads FYEKMQ (reference sequence). This CDR3 is built from 16 residues. CDR3 DNA sequence: TGTGCCAGCAGCCCATCTGGTAGCGGGGCGACCTACGAGCAGTACTTC. Its protein is CASSPSGSGATYEQYF.

The sample holds a few counts of this clone. The J gene is TRBJ2-1, the V gene TRBV30, with 7 bases lining up with TRBD1. CDR1 is GTSNPN and CDR2 is SVGIG in the germline V gene (reference sequence). CDR3 length: 14 residues. Unmatched junction bases numbered 7, after V lost 0 bases and J lost 8 bases. The CDR3 DNA follows: TGTGCCTGGAGTGTCGAGACAGGGTTACATGAGCAGTTCTTC. Translating gives CAWSVETGLHEQFF.

The chain recombines TRBV19 with TRBJ2-7, with D unclear. CDR3 length: 11 residues. Looked up from germline, CDR1 is LNHDA and CDR2 is SQIVND (reference sequence). Trimming cost V 2 bases and J 7 bases, with 6 bases left between them. The chain's CDR3 is CASSILGEQYF. CDR3 DNA sequence: TGTGCCAGTAGTATACTAGGGGAGCAGTACTTC.

The rearrangement joins TRBV5-6 to TRBJ2-1; D is unresolved. V was pared by 4 bases and J by 8 bases, with 16 bases between. Germline CDR1 is SGHDT and CDR2 is YYEEEE. This CDR3 spans 14 amino acids. The CDR3: CASSLGYLSDEQFF. DNA for the CDR3: TGTGCCAGCAGCCTCGGGTATCTGTCCGATGAGCAGTTCTTC.

This chain connects TRBV5-1 to TRBJ1-5; D possibly corresponds to TRBD1 (6 bases). This CDR3 spans 15 amino acids. V was trimmed by 0 bases and J by 5 bases, leaving 12 bases between them. The germline V gene encodes CDR1 SGHRS and CDR2 YFSETQ. CDR3 DNA sequence: TGCGCCAGCAGCTTGGGGCAGCCAGGGGATCAGCCCCAGCATTTT. Its translation is CASSLGQPGDQPQHF.

This clone turned up a few times. The rearrangement links TRBV2 to TRBJ2-2; D call uncertain. V dropped 8 bases and J dropped 7 bases, with 11 bases sitting between them. The CDR3 has 12 residues. CDR1 SNHLY and CDR2 FYNNEI come from the germline V gene. The CDR3 is CASAEKIGELFF. Here the CDR3 DNA reads TGTGCCAGCGCGGAGAAGATCGGGGAGCTGTTTTTT. Complete variable domain (other parts from reference TRBV2 and TRBJ2-2): EPEVTQTPSHQVTQMGQEVILRCVPISNHLYFYWYRQILGQKVEFLVSFYNNEISEKSEIFDDQFSVERPDGSNFTLKIRSTKLEDSAMYFCASAEKIGELFFGEGSRLTVL.

The chain recombines TRBV7-8 with TRBJ2-7, with D maybe TRBD2 (5 bases). The germline V gene has CDR1 SGHVS and CDR2 FQNEAQ. The CDR3 consists of 13 residues. V lost 3 bases and J lost 2, with 8 bases in between. The CDR3 reads CASSFGLTYEQYF. The CDR3 bases are TGTGCCAGCAGCTTTGGACTTACCTACGAGCAGTACTTC.

CDR3 DNA sequence: TGTGTTGGGACAGGGGGGGACAATGAGCAGTTCTTC. This encodes CVGTGGDNEQFF. This chain joins TRBV30 and TRBJ2-1; TRBD1 aligns across 11 bases. The CDR3 length is 12 residues. The V gene's germline CDR1 is GTSNPN and CDR2 SVGIG (reference sequence).

The gene calls are TRBV25-1 and TRBJ1-2, with D possibly being TRBD1 (6 bases). The germline V gene has CDR1 MGHDK and CDR2 SYGVNS. Between the trimmed V and J ends, which lost 5 bases and 5 bases, there was a span of 15 bases. The CDR3 consists of 14 residues. In DNA form, the CDR3 reads TGTGCCAGCAGTAAAGGGGGGGAGTTTTATGGCTACACCTTC. It specifies CASSKGGEFYGYTF.

The rearrangement uses TRBV2 and TRBJ2-7; tentatively, D is TRBD1 or TRBD2 (5 bases each). This CDR3 comprises 14 residues. Trimming removed 7 bases at V and 0 bases at J, with 13 bases between. The V gene's germline CDR1 is SNHLY and CDR2 FYNNEI. DNA for the CDR3: TGTGCCAGCATAGGGACGGAGAGCTCCTACGAGCAGTACTTC. This gives the protein CASIGTESSYEQYF. Variable domain in full (rest from reference TRBV2 and TRBJ2-7): EPEVTQTPSHQVTQMGQEVILRCVPISNHLYFYWYRQILGQKVEFLVSFYNNEISEKSEIFDDQFSVERPDGSNFTLKIRSTKLEDSAMYFCASIGTESSYEQYFGPGTRLTVT.

Of note for this clone: One end of the junction does not line up with germline, which may come from a read error. The rearrangement joins TRBV5-1 to TRBJ2-7; 8 bases map to TRBD1. The V gene's germline CDR1 is SGHRS and CDR2 YFSETQ. CDR3 length: 12 amino acids. In nucleotides, the CDR3 is TGTGCCTGGGGGCAGGGGGCCCACGAGCAGTACTTC. It specifies CAWGQGAHEQYF.

This chain links TRBV27 with TRBJ2-1, with D perhaps matching TRBD1 (5 bases). Trimming shortened V by 4 bases and J by 0 bases, and 7 bases separated the two germline ends. Germline V gene lookup returns CDR1 MNHEY and CDR2 SMNVEV (reference sequence). The CDR3 sequence is 14 residues long. The CDR3 DNA reads as TGTGCCAGCAGTTGGGGCAGCTCCTACAATGAGCAGTTCTTC. Encoded protein: CASSWGSSYNEQFF.

This clone was observed a handful of times. The genes are TRBV7-9 and TRBJ2-3; 10 nucleotides match TRBD2. The germline gives CDR1 SEHNR, CDR2 FQNEAQ (reference sequence). This CDR3 has 11 residues. The DNA for the CDR3 is TGTAGCGGGGGGGCCGTAGATACGCAGTATTTT. Its translation is CSGGAVDTQYF. Looking up the rest from reference TRBV7-9 and TRBJ2-3 gives the full variable domain: DTGVSQNPRHKITKRGQNVTFRCDPISEHNRLYWYRQTLGQGPEFLTYFQNEAQLEKSRLLSDRFSAERPKGSFSTLEIQRTEQGDSAMYLCSGGAVDTQYFGPGTRLTVL.